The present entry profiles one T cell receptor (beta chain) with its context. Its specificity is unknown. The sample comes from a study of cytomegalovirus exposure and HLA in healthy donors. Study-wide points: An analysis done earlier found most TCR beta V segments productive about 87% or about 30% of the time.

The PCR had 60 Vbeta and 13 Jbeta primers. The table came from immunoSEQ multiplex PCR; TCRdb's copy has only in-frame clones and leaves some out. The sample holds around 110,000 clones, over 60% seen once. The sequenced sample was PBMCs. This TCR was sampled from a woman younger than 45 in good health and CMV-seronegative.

The CDR3 DNA reads TGTGCCAGCACTAGACTAGCGGGAGGCGAGCAGTACTTC. Its protein is CASTRLAGGEQYF. The rearrangement joins TRBV28 to TRBJ2-7, with 13 bases aligning to TRBD2. Trimming took 7 bases from V and 6 from J; bases not matched to a gene: 3. The CDR3 loop spans 13 amino acids. The germline gives CDR1 MDHEN, CDR2 SYDVKM.